This T cell receptor (beta chain) was captured in a study of cytomegalovirus exposure and HLA in healthy donors. A remark on this clone: Its antigen is undetermined. One junction end disagrees with the germline gene, perhaps due to a read error.

The CDR3 length is 15 residues. Germline CDR1 reads SNHLY; CDR2 reads FYNNEI. The PCR had 60 Vbeta and 13 Jbeta primers. The repertoire was sequenced with immunoSEQ multiplex PCR; TCRdb's copy has only in-frame clones and lacks some. This sample has approximately 170,000 clones; 60% to 85% occur once, and the top ten carry around 7%. Overall study results and limits: Being productive about 87% or about 30% of the time was typical of most TCR beta V segments in an earlier analysis. The classifier reportedly diagnosed cytomegalovirus status with high specificity and sensitivity. A later analysis associated 15,000 to 20,000 TCR beta sequences with HLA alleles at a 0.05 false discovery rate. TCR beta chains associated with HLA were, in a later analysis, more clonally expanded than equally common others.

This TCR derives from a woman aged 40 to 49 in good health and CMV-seropositive. V gene TRBV2 combines with J gene TRBJ2-7; 9 bases match TRBD1. Sequencing input: PBMCs. In DNA, the CDR3 is TGTGCCAGCAGTCAAGCTGGACAGGGGATGTACGAGCAGTACTTC. Translating gives CASSQAGQGMYEQYF.